This T cell receptor beta chain was obtained from a study of memory CD8 T cells in hepatitis C reinfection. CDR1 is MNHEY, CDR2 SVGAGI, per germline. V was cut by 7 bases and J by 3 bases, with 13 bases left in between. The CDR3 runs 14 residues. Time point reported: peak reinfection, 3 to 8 weeks after reinfection detection. Sorted cells were sequenced directly ex vivo without any in vitro expansion. Produced via immunoSEQ multiplex PCR; TCRdb's table is partial and in-frame only. The sample shows more than 35,000 clones, around 89% of them seen only once. This receptor was obtained from a man aged 18 to 35 with hepatitis C virus infection. The chain employs TRBV6-5 and TRBJ2-1, with D possibly matching TRBD2 (6 bases). Sequenced: naive CD8+ T cells sorted from blood. CDR3 protein: CASKGRDLYNEQFF. DNA of the CDR3: TGTGCCAGCAAAGGGCGGGACCTCTACAATGAGCAGTTCTTC.